This record concerns one TCR beta chain sequence. What it recognizes is unknown. TCRdb reworked the 5' RACE reads into one entry per CDR3 protein, no DNA. The record lists some 410,000 distinct CDR3 sequences, of which the ten most abundant hold more than 7%. This CDR3 is built from 15 residues. CDR1 and CDR2 from the germline V gene are SNHLY and FYNNEI. The source of the sample is a study of T cells expressing NK-cell markers. Study-level information: Of eight sequenced donors, seven were HCMV-seropositive and one HCMV-seronegative. The study, taken as a whole, reports: Topping the CD3+CD56-NKG2C+ fraction as well were these clonotypes, in a few donors.

The specimen sequenced was blood T cells: a sorted CD56 or NKG2C T cell subset, CD4+ or CD8+ T cells, or bulk PBMC T cells (not recorded which). The chain carries TRBV2 and TRBJ1-5; TCRdb proposes TRBD1, but this gene call is untestable without DNA. The sequence derives from a woman aged 18-70 years in good health. CDR3 sequence: CASSEQGVSNQPQHF.